Sequencing of this TCR beta chain was carried out in a study of breast tumors, draining lymph nodes, adjacent tissues. Findings of the study overall: Tumor repertoires ranked between lymph nodes and nontumor tissue in diversity, with V and J gene preferences.

From the multiplex PCR reads, TCRdb called clonotypes with MiXCR, one entry per CDR3 protein. The sample yields 200,000 or so distinct CDR3 sequences, around a third seen once. Breast cancer patients provided tissue from their axillary draining lymph nodes. Per the germline V gene, CDR1 is SGHKS and CDR2 is YYEKEE (reference sequence). This CDR3 contains 15 residues. Trimming cost V 7 bases and J 1 base, with 17 bases left between them. This clonotype has a count of ten or more. The antigen is undetermined. This chain connects TRBV5-5 to TRBJ2-5, with D tentatively TRBD1 or TRBD2 (6 bases each). The receptor was isolated from a female donor with breast cancer. Some clones in this sample may be carry-over from other donors' samples. Sequenced material: axillary lymph node tissue. The CDR3: CASAWGLGGQETQYF. DNA for the CDR3: TGTGCCAGCGCTTGGGGGCTGGGGGGCCAAGAGACCCAGTACTTC. Variable domain in full (rest from reference TRBV5-5 and TRBJ2-5): DAGVTQSPTHLIKTRGQQVTLRCSPISGHKSVSWYQQVLGQGPQFIFQYYEKEERGRGNFPDRFSARQFPNYSSELNVNALLLGDSALYLCASAWGLGGQETQYFGPGTRLLVL.